The subject of this entry is one T cell receptor (beta chain). The data are from a study of Tregs in tolerant kidney transplant recipients. Trimming removed 8 bases at V and 5 bases at J, with 12 bases between. Per the germline V gene, CDR1 is MRHNA and CDR2 is SNTAGT. CDR3 length equals 12 residues. Assay used: immunoSEQ multiplex PCR; TCRdb lists only in-frame clones, some missing. The sample lists about 120,000 clones, around 94% occurring once. Thawed PBMCs were FACS-sorted into unstimulated CD4+CD25+CD127- regulatory T cells, CD4+CD25- non-regulatory cells, CD4 and CD8 cells. The chain employs TRBV6-4 and TRBJ2-5; D remains unclear. The specimen was CD4+ T cells from blood. This receptor was identified in a human donor in good health. The CDR3 region is CASGSGGETQYF. DNA for the CDR3: TGTGCCAGCGGTTCCGGTGGGGAGACCCAGTACTTC.